This entry lists 23 T cell receptor beta chains sequenced from one sample in a study of identical twins. In TCRdb, the 5' RACE reads were re-called with MiXCR into one record per CDR3 protein. The table lists approximately 300,000 distinct CDR3 sequences, roughly 9% of them singletons. These data were also reused for a study on yellow fever vaccine responses in identical twins.

Material for sequencing was CD8+ T cells sorted from blood. The source of these receptors is a woman aged 18-29 years in good health.

At least ten counts were recorded for this clonotype. J is TRBJ2-7 and V is TRBV19; D is ambiguous. The CDR3 length is 13 residues. CDR1 is LNHDA and CDR2 is SQIVND in the germline V gene (reference sequence). Between the trimmed V and J ends, which lost 5 bases and 3 bases, there was a span of 11 bases. CDR3 loop: CASSSAQNYEQYF. Written as DNA, the CDR3 is TGTGCCAGTAGTTCCGCCCAGAACTACGAGCAGTACTTC.

This clonotype was seen many times. V usage is TRBV11-2 and J usage is TRBJ2-3, with D hard to call. Trimming stripped 2 bases from V and 11 bases from J, with 14 bases between. Germline V gene lookup returns CDR1 SGHAT and CDR2 FQNNGV. There are 13 residues in the CDR3. CDR3 DNA: TGTGCCAGCAGCTTATTGACGCGGAACGAGCAGTATTTT. This sequence encodes CASSLLTRNEQYF.

In this sample, this clonotype turned up a few times. The genes are TRBV6-5 and TRBJ1-2; D uncertain. Trimming took 0 bases from V and 5 from J, leaving 16 bases between them. The CDR3 extends over 16 amino acids. Germline CDR1 MNHEY, CDR2 SVGAGI. CDR3 DNA: TGTGCCAGCAGTTACTCTTCCGGCCCCTGGAATTATGGCTACACCTTC. This translates into CASSYSSGPWNYGYTF.

This clonotype was seen only a few times. The CDR3 nucleotides read TGTGCCAGCAGCATACCAATAGCGGGAGGAGGGAGCACGCAGTATTTT. This sequence encodes CASSIPIAGGGSTQYF. This chain links TRBV3-1 with TRBJ2-3; 10 positions match TRBD2. The CDR3 has 16 residues. Germline V gene data show CDR1 as LGHDT and CDR2 as YNNKEL (reference sequence). V shed 5 bases, J shed 9 bases, and the junction held 14 bases outside the gene matches.

This clonotype was observed at least ten times. This chain joins TRBV4-2 and TRBJ2-6, with D possibly matching TRBD1 (5 bases). Germline V lookup: CDR1 LGHNA, CDR2 YNFKEQ. The CDR3 length is 16 residues. V dropped 1 base and J dropped 1 base, with 8 bases sitting between them. In DNA form, the CDR3 reads TGTGCCAGCAGCCAAGGATCAGGGTCTGGGGCCAACGTCCTGACTTTC. Its translation: CASSQGSGSGANVLTF.

This clonotype was picked up many times. The chain couples TRBV7-9 to TRBJ2-7, with a possible D match to TRBD2 (6 bases). The length of the CDR3 is 14 residues. Germline CDR1 SEHNR, CDR2 FQNEAQ (reference sequence). The V and J ends lost 5 bases and 3 bases respectively, with 14 bases between them. The CDR3 protein is CASSPWDLDYEQYF. The CDR3 DNA sequence: TGTGCCAGCAGCCCATGGGACTTAGACTACGAGCAGTACTTC.

This clonotype has at least ten counts. The chain uses TRBV29-1 and TRBJ2-3; no firm D call. Germline CDR1 SQVTM, CDR2 ANQGSEA. V lost 5 bases to trimming and J lost 4 bases, with 16 bases between them. The length of the CDR3 is 14 residues. For the CDR3, the DNA is TGCAGCGTTTACGGTGAGCTGTTGGCAGATACGCAGTATTTT. This codes for CSVYGELLADTQYF.

This clonotype was found a few times. The chain couples TRBV20-1 to TRBJ1-2; D gene uncertain. The CDR3 contains 12 residues. The germline V gene has CDR1 DFQATT and CDR2 SNEGSKA (reference sequence). Trimming removed 0 bases at V and 6 bases at J, with 8 bases between. In DNA, the CDR3 is TGCAGTGCTAGAGAGTCTGGGGATGGCTACACCTTC. Protein: CSARESGDGYTF.

This clonotype showed up many times. This chain joins TRBV12-3 or TRBV12-4 and TRBJ2-7, with 8 positions matching TRBD1. This CDR3 region has 14 residues. After removal of 3 bases from V and 1 base from J, the junction contained 2 bases not matched to a gene. CDR3 nucleotide sequence: TGTGCCAGCAGTTTGGGGGACAGGTCCTACGAGCAGTACTTC. Protein: CASSLGDRSYEQYF.

This clonotype was counted between two and nine times. The CDR3 loop reads CSARGPDSLVDGYTF. CDR3 DNA sequence: TGCAGTGCTAGAGGTCCGGACAGCCTTGTGGATGGCTACACCTTC. The chain recombines TRBV20-1 with TRBJ1-2; tentatively, D is TRBD1 (6 bases). Germline V gene sequence: CDR1 DFQATT, CDR2 SNEGSKA (reference sequence). The CDR3 contains 15 residues. Between the trimmed V and J ends, which lost 1 base and 6 bases, there was a span of 18 bases.

Many counts were recorded for this clonotype. The chain employs TRBV27 and TRBJ1-1; no definite D call. The CDR3 is 15 amino acids. V was clipped by 6 bases and J by 1 base, with 15 bases between them. Germline CDR1 MNHEY, CDR2 SMNVEV (reference sequence). CDR3 sequence reads: CASRRLPRENTEAFF. CDR3 sequence (DNA): TGTGCCAGCAGACGCTTGCCGAGGGAGAACACTGAAGCTTTCTTT.

The rearrangement uses TRBV4-3 and TRBJ2-7; D may be TRBD1 or TRBD2 (5 bases each). The germline gives CDR1 LGHNA, CDR2 YSLEER. The CDR3 covers 14 residues. V lost 1 base, J lost 4 bases, and 11 bases lay in between. In DNA, the CDR3 is TGCGCCAGCAGCCAAGCTCCGTGGGGGTACGAGCAGTACTTC. This sequence encodes CASSQAPWGYEQYF.

This clonotype was picked up a small number of times. J is TRBJ2-3 and V is TRBV9, with 9 bases that match TRBD1. CDR3 length: 19 amino acids. V lost 3 bases and J lost 0; bases outside the gene matches: 14. Germline CDR1 reads SGDLS; CDR2 reads YYNGEE. CDR3 region: CASSALRGQGAPSTDTQYF. The CDR3 bases are TGTGCCAGCAGCGCCCTTCGGGGACAGGGAGCCCCAAGCACAGATACGCAGTATTTT.

The rearrangement uses TRBV7-3 and TRBJ2-2, with 8 bases that match TRBD2. Losses at the gene ends were 2 bases for V and 4 bases for J; bases not matched to a gene: 0. The CDR3 has 14 amino acids. The germline gives CDR1 SGHTA, CDR2 FQGTGA. CDR3: CASSLGTSTGELFF. The CDR3 region has the DNA TGTGCCAGCAGCTTAGGGACTAGCACCGGGGAGCTGTTTTTT.

The sample holds many counts of this clonotype. The chain links TRBV3-1 to TRBJ2-2, with 7 positions matching TRBD2. Looked up from germline, CDR1 is LGHDT and CDR2 is YNNKEL (reference sequence). CDR3 length: 18 residues. The V gene end was trimmed by 3 bases and the J gene end by 5 bases; junction bases not matched to a gene: 15. The CDR3 bases are TGTGCCAGCAGCCAGGAACTAGCGCACATACTTGTAACCGGGGAGCTGTTTTTT. It is translated as CASSQELAHILVTGELFF.

This clonotype was seen a handful of times. In this CDR3 the conserved last residue, phenylalanine or tryptophan, is missing, so a read error is likely. The chain is built from TRBV4-3 and TRBJ2-3; D possibly corresponds to TRBD2 (6 bases). Trimming took off 0 bases at V and 4 bases at J, with 14 bases between the two ends. The CDR3 sequence is 16 residues long. Germline V gene data show CDR1 as LGHNA and CDR2 as YSLEER. The CDR3 sequence is CASSQEREQGADTQYI. The CDR3 DNA reads TGCGCCAGCAGCCAAGAACGGGAGCAGGGCGCAGATACGCAGTATATT.

The rearrangement joins TRBV7-6 to TRBJ2-3; TRBD1 aligns across 9 bases. Germline CDR1 SGHVS, CDR2 FNYEAQ. V was clipped by 2 bases and J by 4 bases; unmatched bases: 4. The length of the CDR3 is 15 residues. The CDR3 loop reads CASSLTGQGADTQYF. As DNA, the CDR3 is TGTGCCAGCAGCTTAACGGGACAGGGTGCAGATACGCAGTATTTT.

In its sample, this clonotype was seen a few times. This chain links TRBV7-9 with TRBJ2-7, with 9 bases fitting TRBD1. The CDR3 loop spans 16 amino acids. CDR1 is SEHNR, CDR2 FQNEAQ, per germline (reference sequence). Trimming cost V 7 bases and J 3 bases; bases outside gene matches: 13. The DNA of the CDR3 is TGTGCCAGCACCCCCGGGGGACAGGGATCGTTCTACGAGCAGTACTTC. This translates into CASTPGGQGSFYEQYF.

This chain connects TRBV6-1 to TRBJ2-3; 7 bases are shared with TRBD2. The CDR3 covers 13 residues. Germline V gene data show CDR1 as MNHNS and CDR2 as SASEGT. The trim removed 8 bases at V and 4 bases at J, leaving 6 bases unmatched. CDR3 coding DNA: TGTGCCAGCGGACGCCGGGGGGCAGATACGCAGTATTTT. The encoded protein is CASGRRGADTQYF.

The rearrangement links TRBV5-4 to TRBJ2-2; tentatively, D is TRBD2 (6 bases). Trimming stripped 0 bases from V and 0 bases from J, with 12 bases between. This CDR3 is 17 amino acids long. Germline CDR1 and CDR2: SGHNT and YYREEE (reference sequence). CDR3 nucleotide sequence: TGTGCCAGCAGCTTGGCCGGGGCGGGGCCGAACACCGGGGAGCTGTTTTTT. Its translation is CASSLAGAGPNTGELFF.

This clonotype showed up just a few times. At one boundary the junction diverges from the germline segment, which might be a read error. This sequence joins TRBV7-9 and TRBJ2-5; D is undetermined. This CDR3 is built from 14 residues. Germline CDR1 SEHNR, CDR2 FQNEAQ (reference sequence). This CDR3 is CASSHPGSLEAQYF. Written as DNA, the CDR3 is TGTGCCAGCAGCCACCCCGGGTCCTTAGAGGCCCAGTACTTC.

This clonotype was seen more than once but under ten times. The chain combines TRBV20-1 with TRBJ1-1; 8 nucleotides align to TRBD1. This CDR3 is 13 amino acids long. Germline CDR1 reads DFQATT; CDR2 reads SNEGSKA (reference sequence). The J segment lost 2 bases and the V segment lost 7 bases, leaving 6 bases of the junction unmatched. The CDR3 here is CSDDRGFNTEAFF. The CDR3 DNA follows: TGCAGTGACGACAGGGGTTTTAACACTGAAGCTTTCTTT.

This clonotype was observed a handful of times. The gene calls are TRBV27 and TRBJ2-3; 8 nucleotides agree with TRBD2. With V trimmed by 5 bases and J by 7 bases, 14 bases remained unmatched. Germline V CDR1 and CDR2: MNHEY, SMNVEV (reference sequence). This CDR3 has 16 amino acids. In nucleotides, the CDR3 is TGTGCCAGCAGTCCGCCGGGACTAGGACGCGCCCATACGCAGTATTTT. Protein product: CASSPPGLGRAHTQYF.